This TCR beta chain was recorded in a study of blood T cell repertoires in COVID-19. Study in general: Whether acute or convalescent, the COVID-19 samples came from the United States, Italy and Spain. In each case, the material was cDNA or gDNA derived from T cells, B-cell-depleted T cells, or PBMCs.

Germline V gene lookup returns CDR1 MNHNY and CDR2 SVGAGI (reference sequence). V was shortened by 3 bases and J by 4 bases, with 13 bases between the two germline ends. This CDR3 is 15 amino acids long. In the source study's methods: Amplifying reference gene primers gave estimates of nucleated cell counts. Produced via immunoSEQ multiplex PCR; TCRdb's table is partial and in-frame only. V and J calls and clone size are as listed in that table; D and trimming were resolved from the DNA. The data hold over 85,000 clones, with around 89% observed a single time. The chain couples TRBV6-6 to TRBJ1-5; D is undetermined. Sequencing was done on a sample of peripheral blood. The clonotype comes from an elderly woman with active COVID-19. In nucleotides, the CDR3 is TGTGCCAGCAGTTATAACTCGGGTGGAAATCAGCCCCAGCATTTT. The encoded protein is CASSYNSGGNQPQHF.